This TCR beta chain was identified during a study of CXCR3-negative and CXCR3-positive naive CD8 T cells. General study results and limits: Memory cells differed in TRBV-TRBJ usage, but naive CXCR3-negative and CXCR3-positive cells had similar usage. Diversity proved comparably high across both naive subsets and much lower in memory CD8+ cells. Hydrophobicity of TRB CDR3s was greater in CXCR3-positive naive cells than in CXCR3-negative naive cells.

There are 11 residues in the CDR3. Germline V lookup: CDR1 MNHEY, CDR2 SVGAGI. The TRB libraries of cDNA were built by UMI-labeled 5' RACE. TCRdb re-called the 5' RACE reads; one entry per CDR3 protein, DNA not given. Its table records fewer than 90,000 distinct CDR3 sequences. About this clonotype: Its antigen is currently unknown.

The sample taken for sequencing was naive CXCR3+ CD8+ T cells from blood. Subset denoted: CD45RO-CCR7+CD27+CD95- naive CD8+ T cells expressing CXCR3 (TNR3+). The sequence came from a human donor in good health. Some clones in this sample may be carry-over from other donors' samples. This chain connects TRBV6-5 to TRBJ1-1. CDR3 region: CASSYTGEAFF.